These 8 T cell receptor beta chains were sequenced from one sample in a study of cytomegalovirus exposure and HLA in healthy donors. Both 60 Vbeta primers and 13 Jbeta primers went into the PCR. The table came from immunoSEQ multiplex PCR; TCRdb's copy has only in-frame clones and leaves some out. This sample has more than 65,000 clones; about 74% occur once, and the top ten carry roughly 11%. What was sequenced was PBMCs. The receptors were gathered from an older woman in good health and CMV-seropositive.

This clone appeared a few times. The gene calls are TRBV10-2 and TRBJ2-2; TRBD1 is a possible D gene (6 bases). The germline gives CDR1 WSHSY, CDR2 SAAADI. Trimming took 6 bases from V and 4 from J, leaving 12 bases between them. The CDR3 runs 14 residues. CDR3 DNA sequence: TGCGCCAGCAGAAATACAGGGAGCACCGGGGAGCTGTTTTTT. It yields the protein CASRNTGSTGELFF.

CDR3 sequence: CSAGVNYGYTF. In DNA form, the CDR3 reads TGCAGCGCGGGGGTTAACTATGGCTACACCTTC. The chain has TRBV29-1 and TRBJ1-2; a weak D match, TRBD1 (5 bases). The V end was cut by 7 bases, the J end by 1 base, with 7 bases between. Per germline, CDR1 SQVTM and CDR2 ANQGSEA. CDR3 length: 11 amino acids.

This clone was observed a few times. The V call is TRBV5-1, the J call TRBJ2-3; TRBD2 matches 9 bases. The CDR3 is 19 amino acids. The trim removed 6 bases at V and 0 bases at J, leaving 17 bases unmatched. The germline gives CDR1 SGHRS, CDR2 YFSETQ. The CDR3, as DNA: TGCGCCAGCACCCCTAGCACCTATCTAGCGGGGCCTAGCACAGATACGCAGTATTTT. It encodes CASTPSTYLAGPSTDTQYF.

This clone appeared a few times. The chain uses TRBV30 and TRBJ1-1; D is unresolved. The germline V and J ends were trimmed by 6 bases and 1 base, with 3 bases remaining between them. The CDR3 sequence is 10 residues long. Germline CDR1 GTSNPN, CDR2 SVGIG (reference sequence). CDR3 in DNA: TGTGCCTGCCAGAACACTGAAGCTTTCTTT. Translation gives CACQNTEAFF.

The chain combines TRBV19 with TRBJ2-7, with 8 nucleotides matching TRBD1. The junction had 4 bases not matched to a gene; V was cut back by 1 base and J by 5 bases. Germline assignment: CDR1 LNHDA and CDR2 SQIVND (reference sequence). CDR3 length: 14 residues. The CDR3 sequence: CASSIGNRGDEQYF. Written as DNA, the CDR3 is TGTGCCAGTAGTATAGGTAACAGGGGGGACGAGCAGTACTTC.

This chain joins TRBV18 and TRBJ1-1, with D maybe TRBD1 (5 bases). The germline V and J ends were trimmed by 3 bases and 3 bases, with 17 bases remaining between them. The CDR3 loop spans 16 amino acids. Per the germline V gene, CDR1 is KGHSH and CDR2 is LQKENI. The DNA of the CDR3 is TGTGCCAGCTCACCTAATCAGGGCGGAGGGGACACTGAAGCTTTCTTT. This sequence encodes CASSPNQGGGDTEAFF. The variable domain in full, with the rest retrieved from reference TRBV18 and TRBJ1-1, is NAGVMQNPRHLVRRRGQEARLRCSPMKGHSHVYWYRQLPEEGLKFMVYLQKENIIDESGMPKERFSAEFPKEGPSILRIQQVVRGDSAAYFCASSPNQGGGDTEAFFGQGTRLTVV.

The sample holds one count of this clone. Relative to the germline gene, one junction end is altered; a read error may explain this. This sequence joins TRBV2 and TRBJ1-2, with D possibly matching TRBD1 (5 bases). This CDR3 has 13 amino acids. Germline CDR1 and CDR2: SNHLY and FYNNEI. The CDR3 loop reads CASSDWVEGRTIF. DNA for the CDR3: TGTGCCAGCAGTGATTGGGTAGAGGGGAGGACCATTTTC.

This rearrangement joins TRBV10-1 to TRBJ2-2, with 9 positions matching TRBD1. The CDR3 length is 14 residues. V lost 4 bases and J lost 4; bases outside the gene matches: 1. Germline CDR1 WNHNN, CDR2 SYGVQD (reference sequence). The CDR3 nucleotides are TGCGCCAGCAGTGGGACAGGGGTCACCGGGGAGCTGTTTTTT. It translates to CASSGTGVTGELFF.